Described below is a single T cell receptor beta chain sequence and its context. The antigen remains undetermined. The sample originates from a study of post-analysis software for immune sequencing data. Study conclusions and caveats: Controls showed significantly higher normalized Chao1 diversity than did multiple sclerosis patients. Co-batched samples clustered tightly together by F measure.

Unique molecular identifiers were built into the TCR beta cDNA libraries. About 500,000 cDNA molecules were obtained per 1 to 10 million input T cells. One entry per CDR3 protein, called by TCRdb with MiXCR from the PCR reads. The sample carries fewer than 850,000 distinct CDR3 sequences, 25% to 30% recorded once. The sample comprised blood. The TCR sequence derives from a girl aged 5-17 years with multiple sclerosis.

CDR3 sequence: CASSPGTAPYGYTF. The DNA for the CDR3 is TGCGCCAGCAGCCCCGGGACAGCCCCATATGGCTACACCTTC. The chain links TRBV5-1 to TRBJ1-2; 7 positions match TRBD1. Trimming took 4 bases from V and 5 from J; bases not matched to a gene: 8. In germline, CDR1 is SGHRS, CDR2 YFSETQ. The CDR3 extends over 14 amino acids.